This T cell receptor (beta chain) was sequenced during a study of Graves' ophthalmopathy and Graves' hyperthyroidism. This clonotype was detected a few times. CDR1 is SGHAT, CDR2 FQNNGV, per germline. V lost 5 bases, J lost 4 bases, and 13 bases stayed unmatched. This CDR3 region has 16 residues. The TCR beta CDR3 regions underwent amplification from RNA transcripts. Investigators did first-round RT-PCR with HTBI primers, then second-round multiplex PCR. Using its own MiXCR run on the multiplex PCR reads, TCRdb lists one record per CDR3 protein. Here the sample spans approximately 480,000 distinct CDR3 sequences, around an eighth being singletons. Ophthalmopathy was moderately-to-severely active, CAS at least 3, NOSPECS at least 4, lasting under 3 months. The study excluded patients with other autoimmune diseases, uncontrolled infections, pregnancy or lactation. Physicians reached a diagnosis by relying on clinical symptoms, serum thyroxine, TRAb, thyroid ultrasound and orbital computed tomography. The PBMC fraction was derived from less than 11 ml of fresh peripheral blood.

This rearrangement joins TRBV11-2 to TRBJ1-2, with 7 bases lining up with TRBD1. Sequencing was carried out using blood. The receptor was derived from a woman in her twenties or thirties with Graves' ophthalmopathy. In nucleotides, the CDR3 is TGTGCCAGCAGCCCCAGGGGGGGAGTAAGCGTCTATGGCTACACCTTC. This encodes CASSPRGGVSVYGYTF.